This T cell receptor (beta chain) was retrieved from a study of shared clonotypes between healthy human individuals. The CDR3 runs 15 residues. J gave up 4 bases and V 4 bases, and 6 bases lay outside the gene matches. Generated by immunoSEQ multiplex PCR, the TCRdb table keeps only in-frame clones and is missing some. The sample records roughly 1 million clones, around 76% being singletons. This chain uses TRBV5-3 with TRBJ1-4; TRBD1 matches 8 bases. TRBV5-3 is treated as an ORF (open reading frame) with a function not yet certain. The specimen sequenced was memory CD4+ T cells sorted from blood. Subset reported: CD45RA-negative fraction. The TCR sequence derives from a man between 18 and 29 years old in good health. The CDR3 loop reads CARSTRQGHNEKLFF. CDR3 in DNA: TGTGCCAGAAGCACCCGACAGGGGCATAATGAAAAACTGTTTTTT.